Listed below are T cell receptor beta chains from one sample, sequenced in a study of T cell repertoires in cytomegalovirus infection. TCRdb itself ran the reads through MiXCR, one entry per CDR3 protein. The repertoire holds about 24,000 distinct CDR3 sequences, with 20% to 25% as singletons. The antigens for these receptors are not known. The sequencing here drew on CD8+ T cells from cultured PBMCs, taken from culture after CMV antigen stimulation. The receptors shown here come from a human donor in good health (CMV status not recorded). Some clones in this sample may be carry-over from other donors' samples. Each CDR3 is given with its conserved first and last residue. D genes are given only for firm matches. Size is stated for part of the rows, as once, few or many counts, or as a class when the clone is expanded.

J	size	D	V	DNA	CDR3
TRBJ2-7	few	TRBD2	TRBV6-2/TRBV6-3	TGTGCCACCATGAGAAGCGGGGGGGCCCGGGAGCAGTACTTC	CATMRSGGAREQYF
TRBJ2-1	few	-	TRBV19	TGTGCCAGTAGTTGGGGCCGGGGCTCCTACAATGAGCAGTTCTTC	CASSWGRGSYNEQFF
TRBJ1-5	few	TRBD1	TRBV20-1	TGCAGTGCCTCATCGGGCCAGGGGGTAGATAATCAGCCCCAGCATTTT	CSASSGQGVDNQPQHF
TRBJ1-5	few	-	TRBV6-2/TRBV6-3	TGTGCCAGCAGTCGGACACAGCTAGGTCAGCCCCAGCATTTT	CASSRTQLGQPQHF
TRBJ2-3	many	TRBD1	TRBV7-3	TGTGCCAGCAGCATCGGACAGGGGCAGTATTTT	CASSIGQGQYF
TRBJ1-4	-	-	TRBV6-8	TGTGCCAGCAGTTACTCCCAGATTATAGGGAATGAAAAACTGTTTTTT	CASSYSQIIGNEKLFF
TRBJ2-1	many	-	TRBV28	TGTGCCAGCAGTTTGGACAAGAGCTTCTACAATGAGCAGTTCTTC	CASSLDKSFYNEQFF
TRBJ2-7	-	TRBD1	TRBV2	TGTGCCAGCAGGGAGCCGGGACAGGGGGCGAGGGAGCAGTACTTC	CASREPGQGAREQYF
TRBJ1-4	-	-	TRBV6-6	TGTGCCAGCAGTTCTCATCCCGATGAAAAACTGTTTTTT	CASSSHPDEKLFF
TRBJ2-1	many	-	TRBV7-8	TGTGCCAGCAGAATCGACTCCTACAATGAGCAGTTCTTC	CASRIDSYNEQFF
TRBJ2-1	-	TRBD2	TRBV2	TGTGCCAGCAGCGAAGATCCCGGGACTAGCGTGAATGAGCAGTTCTTC	CASSEDPGTSVNEQFF
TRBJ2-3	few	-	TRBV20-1	TGCAGTGCTAGAGATGAAGGGGACGTGGCAGATACGCAGTATTTT	CSARDEGDVADTQYF
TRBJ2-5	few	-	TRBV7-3	TGTGCCAGCAGCGTGGGTAGGGGGACCCAGTACTTC	CASSVGRGTQYF
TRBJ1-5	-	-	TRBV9	TGTGCCAGCAGCGTAGGATATGGCAATCAGCCCCAGCATTTT	CASSVGYGNQPQHF
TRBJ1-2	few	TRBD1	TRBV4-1	TGCGCCAGCACGCGGGACAGTCGATATGGCTACACCTTC	CASTRDSRYGYTF
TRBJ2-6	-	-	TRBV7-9	TGTGCCAGCAGAGACGACAGTAGCGCTCTCGGGGCCAACGTCCTGACTTTC	CASRDDSSALGANVLTF